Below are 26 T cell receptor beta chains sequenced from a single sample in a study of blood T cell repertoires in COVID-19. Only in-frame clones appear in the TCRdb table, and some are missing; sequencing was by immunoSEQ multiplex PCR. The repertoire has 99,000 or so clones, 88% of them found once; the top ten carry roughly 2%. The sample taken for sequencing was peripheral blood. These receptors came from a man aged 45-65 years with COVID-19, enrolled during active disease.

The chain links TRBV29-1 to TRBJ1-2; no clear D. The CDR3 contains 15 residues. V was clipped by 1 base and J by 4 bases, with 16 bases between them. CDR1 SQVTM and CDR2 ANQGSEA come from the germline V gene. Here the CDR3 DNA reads TGCAGCGTTGAAGGCGGATCGGGGAGGATCTATGGCTACACCTTC. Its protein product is CSVEGGSGRIYGYTF.

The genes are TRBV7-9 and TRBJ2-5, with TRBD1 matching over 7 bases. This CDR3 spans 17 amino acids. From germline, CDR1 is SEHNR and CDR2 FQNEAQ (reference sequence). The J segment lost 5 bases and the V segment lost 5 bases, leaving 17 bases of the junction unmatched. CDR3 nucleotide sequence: TGTGCCAGCAGCCCTATTAACGGACAGGCGAAATGGGAGACCCAGTACTTC. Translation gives CASSPINGQAKWETQYF. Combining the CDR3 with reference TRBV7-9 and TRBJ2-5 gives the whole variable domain DTGVSQNPRHKITKRGQNVTFRCDPISEHNRLYWYRQTLGQGPEFLTYFQNEAQLEKSRLLSDRFSAERPKGSFSTLEIQRTEQGDSAMYLCASSPINGQAKWETQYFGPGTRLLVL.

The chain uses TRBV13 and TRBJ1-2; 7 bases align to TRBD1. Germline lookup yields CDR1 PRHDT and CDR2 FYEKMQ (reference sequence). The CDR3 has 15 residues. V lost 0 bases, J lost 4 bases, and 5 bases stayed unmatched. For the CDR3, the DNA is TGTGCCAGCAGCTTAGGGCAGGGGGACCTCTATGGCTACACCTTC. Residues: CASSLGQGDLYGYTF.

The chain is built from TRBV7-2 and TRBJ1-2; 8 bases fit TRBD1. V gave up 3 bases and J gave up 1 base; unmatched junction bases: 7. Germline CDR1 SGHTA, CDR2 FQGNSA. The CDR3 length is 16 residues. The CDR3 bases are TGTGCCAGCAGCTTCCGACCAGGGGGCCTTAACTATGGCTACACCTTC. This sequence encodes CASSFRPGGLNYGYTF.

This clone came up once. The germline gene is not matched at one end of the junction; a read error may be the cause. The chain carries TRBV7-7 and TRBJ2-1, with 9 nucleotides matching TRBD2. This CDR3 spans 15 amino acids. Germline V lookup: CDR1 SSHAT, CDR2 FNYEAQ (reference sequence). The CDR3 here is CASSLVAGAWDEQFF. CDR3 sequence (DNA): TGTGCTAGCAGCTTAGTAGCGGGGGCTTGGGATGAGCAGTTCTTC.

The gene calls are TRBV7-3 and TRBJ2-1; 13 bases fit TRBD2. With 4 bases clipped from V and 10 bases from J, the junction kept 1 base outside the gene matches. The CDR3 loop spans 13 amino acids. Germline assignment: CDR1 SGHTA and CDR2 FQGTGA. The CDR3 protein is CASSSGLAGEQFF. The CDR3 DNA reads TGTGCCAGCAGCTCGGGACTAGCGGGGGAGCAGTTCTTC.

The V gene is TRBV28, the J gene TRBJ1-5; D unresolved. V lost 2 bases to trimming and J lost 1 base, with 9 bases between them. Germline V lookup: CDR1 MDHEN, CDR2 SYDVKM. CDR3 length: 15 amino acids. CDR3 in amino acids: CASSLEGSSNQPQHF. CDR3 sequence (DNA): TGTGCCAGCAGTTTAGAGGGATCGAGCAATCAGCCCCAGCATTTT.

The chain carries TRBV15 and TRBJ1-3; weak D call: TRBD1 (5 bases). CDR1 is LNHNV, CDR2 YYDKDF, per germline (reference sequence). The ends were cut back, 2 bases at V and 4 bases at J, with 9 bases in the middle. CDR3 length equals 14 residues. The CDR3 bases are TGTGCCACCAGCAGAACAGGTGGCGGAAACACCATATATTTT. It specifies CATSRTGGGNTIYF. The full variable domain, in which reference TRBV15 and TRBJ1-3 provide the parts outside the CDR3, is DAMVIQNPRYQVTQFGKPVTLSCSQTLNHNVMYWYQQKSSQAPKLLFHYYDKDFNNEADTPDNFQSRRPNTSFCFLDIRSPGLGDTAMYLCATSRTGGGNTIYFGEGSWLTVV.

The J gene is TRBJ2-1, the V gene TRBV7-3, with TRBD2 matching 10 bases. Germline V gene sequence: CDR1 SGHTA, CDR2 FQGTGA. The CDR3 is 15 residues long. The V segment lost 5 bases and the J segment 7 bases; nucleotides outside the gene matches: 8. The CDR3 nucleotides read TGTGCCAGCAGCCAGCGGGGGGGCCAGTTGAATGAGCAGTTCTTC. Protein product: CASSQRGGQLNEQFF.

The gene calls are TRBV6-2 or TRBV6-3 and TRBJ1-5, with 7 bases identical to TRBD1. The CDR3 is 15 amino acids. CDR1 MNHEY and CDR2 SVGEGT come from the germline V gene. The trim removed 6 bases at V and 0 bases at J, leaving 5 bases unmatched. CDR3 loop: CASSRTGNSNQPQHF. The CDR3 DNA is TGTGCCAGCAGCCGGACAGGTAATAGCAATCAGCCCCAGCATTTT.

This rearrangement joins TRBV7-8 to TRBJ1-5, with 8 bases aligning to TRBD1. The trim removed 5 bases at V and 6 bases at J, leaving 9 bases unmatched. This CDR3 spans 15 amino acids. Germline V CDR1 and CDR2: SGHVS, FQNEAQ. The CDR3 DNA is TGTGCCAGCAGCCCTAGGACAGGGAGTAGTCAGCCCCAGCATTTT. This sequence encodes CASSPRTGSSQPQHF. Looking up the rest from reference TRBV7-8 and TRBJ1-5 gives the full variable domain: GAGVSQSPRYKVAKRGQDVALRCDPISGHVSLFWYQQALGQGPEFLTYFQNEAQLDKSGLPSDRFFAERPEGSVSTLKIQRTQQEDSAVYLCASSPRTGSSQPQHFGDGTRLSIL.

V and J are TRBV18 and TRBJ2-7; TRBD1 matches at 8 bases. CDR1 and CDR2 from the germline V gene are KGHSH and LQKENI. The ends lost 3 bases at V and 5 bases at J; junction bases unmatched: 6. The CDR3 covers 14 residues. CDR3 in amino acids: CASSPRDRSHEQYF. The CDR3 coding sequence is TGTGCCAGCTCACCCCGGGACAGGTCCCACGAGCAGTACTTC.

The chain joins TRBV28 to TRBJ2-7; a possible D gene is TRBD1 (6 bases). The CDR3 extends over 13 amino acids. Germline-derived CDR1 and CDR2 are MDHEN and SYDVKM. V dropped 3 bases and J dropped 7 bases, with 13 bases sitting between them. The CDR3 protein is CASSLPGQGEQYF. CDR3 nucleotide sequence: TGTGCCAGCAGTTTGCCGGGGCAGGGGGAGCAGTACTTC. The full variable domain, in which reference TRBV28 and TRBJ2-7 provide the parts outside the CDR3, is DVKVTQSSRYLVKRTGEKVFLECVQDMDHENMFWYRQDPGLGLRLIYFSYDVKMKEKGDIPEGYSVSREKKERFSLILESASTNQTSMYLCASSLPGQGEQYFGPGTRLTVT.

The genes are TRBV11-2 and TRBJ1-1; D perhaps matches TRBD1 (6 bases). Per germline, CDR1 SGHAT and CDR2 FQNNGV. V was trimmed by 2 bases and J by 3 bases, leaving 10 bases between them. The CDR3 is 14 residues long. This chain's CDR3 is CASSLNRVYTEAFF. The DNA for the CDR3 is TGTGCCAGCAGCTTAAACAGGGTGTACACTGAAGCTTTCTTT.

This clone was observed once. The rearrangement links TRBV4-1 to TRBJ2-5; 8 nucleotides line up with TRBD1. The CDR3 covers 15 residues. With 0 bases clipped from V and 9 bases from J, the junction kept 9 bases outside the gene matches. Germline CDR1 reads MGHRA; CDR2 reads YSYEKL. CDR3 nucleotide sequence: TGCGCCAGCAGCCAAGAAGGGGCAGGGGGCGGGCCCCAGTACTTC. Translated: CASSQEGAGGGPQYF.

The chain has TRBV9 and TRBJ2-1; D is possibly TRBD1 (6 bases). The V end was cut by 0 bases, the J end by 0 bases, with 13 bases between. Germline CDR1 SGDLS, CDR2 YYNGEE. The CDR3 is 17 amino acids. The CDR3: CASSVARQGSSYNEQFF. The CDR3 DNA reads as TGTGCCAGCAGCGTAGCTCGTCAGGGGAGCTCCTACAATGAGCAGTTCTTC.

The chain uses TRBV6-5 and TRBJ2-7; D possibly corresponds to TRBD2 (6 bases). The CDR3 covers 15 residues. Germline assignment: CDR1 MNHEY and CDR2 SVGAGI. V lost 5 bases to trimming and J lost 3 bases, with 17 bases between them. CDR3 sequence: CASSPRRAVGYEQYF. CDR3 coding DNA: TGTGCCAGCAGTCCTAGGAGGGCAGTGGGCTACGAGCAGTACTTC.

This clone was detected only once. The CDR3 DNA sequence: TGTGCCAGCAGTCCAACGGGACAGCGCGAAAAAGGGCAGTTCTTC. It codes for CASSPTGQREKGQFF. This chain connects TRBV28 to TRBJ2-1; 7 bases are shared with TRBD1. The CDR3 extends over 15 amino acids. Germline V gene sequence: CDR1 MDHEN, CDR2 SYDVKM. The V and J ends lost 5 bases and 12 bases, in that order; junction bases with no gene match: 16.

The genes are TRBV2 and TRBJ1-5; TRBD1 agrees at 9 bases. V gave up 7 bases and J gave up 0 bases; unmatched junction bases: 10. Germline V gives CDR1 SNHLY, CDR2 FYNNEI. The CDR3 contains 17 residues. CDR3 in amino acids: CASTPGQGPYSNQPQHF. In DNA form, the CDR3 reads TGTGCCAGCACCCCGGGACAGGGTCCCTATAGCAATCAGCCCCAGCATTTT.

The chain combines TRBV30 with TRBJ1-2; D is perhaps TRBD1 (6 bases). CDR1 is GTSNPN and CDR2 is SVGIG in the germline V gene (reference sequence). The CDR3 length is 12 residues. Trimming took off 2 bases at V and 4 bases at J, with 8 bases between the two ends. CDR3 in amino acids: CAWSQGSYGYTF. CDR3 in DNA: TGTGCCTGGAGTCAGGGGAGCTATGGCTACACCTTC.

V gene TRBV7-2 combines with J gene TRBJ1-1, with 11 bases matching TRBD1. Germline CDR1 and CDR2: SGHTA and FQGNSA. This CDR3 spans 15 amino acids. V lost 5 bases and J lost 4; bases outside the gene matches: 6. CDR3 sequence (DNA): TGTGCCAGCAGCGCAGGGACAGGGGGATTCACTGAAGCTTTCTTT. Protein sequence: CASSAGTGGFTEAFF.

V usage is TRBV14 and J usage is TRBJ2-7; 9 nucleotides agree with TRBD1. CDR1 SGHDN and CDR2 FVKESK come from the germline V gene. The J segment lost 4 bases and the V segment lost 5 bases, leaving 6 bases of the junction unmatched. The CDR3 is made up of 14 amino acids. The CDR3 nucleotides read TGTGCCAGCAGCAACGGACAGGGGAGGTACGAGCAGTACTTC. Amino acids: CASSNGQGRYEQYF.

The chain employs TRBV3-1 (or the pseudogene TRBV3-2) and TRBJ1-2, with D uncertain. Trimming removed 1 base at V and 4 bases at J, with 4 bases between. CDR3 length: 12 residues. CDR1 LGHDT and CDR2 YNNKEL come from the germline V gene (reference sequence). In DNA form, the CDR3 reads TGTGCCAGCAGCCAAGGGCCCTATGGCTACACCTTC. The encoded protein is CASSQGPYGYTF.

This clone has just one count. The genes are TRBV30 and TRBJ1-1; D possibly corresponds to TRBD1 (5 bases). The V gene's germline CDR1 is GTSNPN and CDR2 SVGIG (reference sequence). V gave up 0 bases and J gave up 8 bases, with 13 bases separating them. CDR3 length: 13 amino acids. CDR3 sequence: CAWSVHTGSEAFF. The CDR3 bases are TGTGCCTGGAGTGTCCACACAGGTTCCGAAGCTTTCTTT. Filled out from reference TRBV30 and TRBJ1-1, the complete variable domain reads SQTIHQWPATLVQPVGSPLSLECTVEGTSNPNLYWYRQAAGRGLQLLFYSVGIGQISSEVPQNLSASRPQDRQFILSSKKLLLSDSGFYLCAWSVHTGSEAFFGQGTRLTVV.

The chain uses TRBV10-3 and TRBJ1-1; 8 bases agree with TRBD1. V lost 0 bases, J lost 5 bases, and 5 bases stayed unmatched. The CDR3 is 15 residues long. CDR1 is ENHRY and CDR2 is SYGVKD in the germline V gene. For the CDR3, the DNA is TGTGCCATCAGTGAGTCACCAGGGGGCAATACTGAAGCTTTCTTT. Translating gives CAISESPGGNTEAFF.

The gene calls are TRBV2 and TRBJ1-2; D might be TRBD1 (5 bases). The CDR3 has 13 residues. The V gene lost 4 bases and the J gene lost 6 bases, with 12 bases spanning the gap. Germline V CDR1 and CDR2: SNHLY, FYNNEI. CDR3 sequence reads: CASSVTQGNGYTF. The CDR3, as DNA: TGTGCCAGCAGTGTGACGCAGGGAAATGGCTACACCTTC.